This T cell receptor beta chain was identified in a study of blood T cell repertoires in COVID-19 (dated by TCRdb to 2019 to 2021). Some background on the complete study: Samples from collaborators originated in the United States, Italy and Spain and spanned both the acute and convalescent phases of COVID-19. A freely available public database, intended as a resource for researchers studying the immune response to SARS-CoV-2, is where the repertoires were released. Sample metadata almost always included a de-identified subject ID, COVID-19 status, age in years and sex. The samples were drawn from the first 160 participants of the ongoing ImmuneRACE study and from roughly 1,300 subjects provided by 6 global collaborators. The dataset comprised deeply sampled blood TCRbeta repertoires from subjects exposed to, actively infected with, or recovered from COVID-19. The material from the prospective study consisted of cDNA or gDNA derived from T cells, B-cell-depleted T cells, or PBMCs. HLA class I and class II types, where available, came from metadata supplied by the sample provider rather than from assay-based typing. Study-wide findings and limitations: How much clinical and demographic metadata was included differed by source and by participant, and the metadata was provided uncurated.

V loses 7 bases of germline sequence and J loses 7 bases, and the interval between the two ends is 17 bases. From cysteine to phenylalanine, the CDR3 is 13 amino acids long. Of all the DNA, just the CDR3 is kept, 39 bases in frame from base 1. As encoded in the germline V gene, CDR1 is SQVTM while CDR2 is ANQGSEA. Whole blood was collected in K2EDTA tubes by collaborating institutions according to the institutions' own protocols. For TCRbeta analysis, collaborators shipped samples in one of three forms: frozen whole blood, isolated PBMCs, or DNA extracted from either of those sample types. TCRbeta CDR3 regions were amplified from genomic DNA by means of the immunoSEQ Assay, a bias-controlled multiplex PCR. In the paper's pipeline: Within the assay, amplification of reference gene primers was used to estimate how many nucleated cells each sample contained. To quantify the absolute abundance of each unique TCRbeta CDR3 rearrangement, sequence reads were collapsed and filtered. For each sample, productive Simpson clonality was calculated as the square root of Simpson's diversity index across productive rearrangements. Here the immuneACCESS table is served through TCRdb, limited to in-frame sequences with V and J called. Missing clones are a known gap in these copies; in checked studies unresolved V genes cover under half, and the rest lacks a known reason. The V and J calls and clone size were taken over from that table, and D and trimming were inferred from the DNA. Across this sample there are around 150,000 clones, with 75% to 85% seen only once. The ten top clones hold about 6.8% of the sample.

Notes on this clone: What this receptor recognizes is not known. It has no much larger one-base neighbor in the sample; base qualities were not kept.

The TCR was taken from a woman aged 45 to 65 in a cohort sampled during active or convalescent COVID-19. The sequencing sample was made of peripheral blood. The rearrangement combines TRBV29-1 with TRBJ1-3; no confident D gene assignment can be made. The CDR3: CSATTPGSNTIYF. The DNA is as follows: TGCAGCGCTACAACACCCGGGTCGAACACCATATATTTT.